These T cell receptor beta chains were read from a single sample in a study of spatial heterogeneity in lung cancer. TCRdb called the 5' RACE reads again in MiXCR, with one record for every CDR3 protein. This sample has some 97,000 distinct CDR3 sequences, with 4.4% found just once. Sequencing used lung tumor tissue, obtained at surgery. The receptor source for this set is a male donor with early-stage non-small cell lung cancer. Each CDR3 is given with its conserved first and last residue. A D gene is named only where the DNA matches it firmly. Part of the rows lack a size; the others show once, few, many or a class for expanded clones.

d_gene: NA; abundance: many; len: 12; j_gene: TRBJ2-5; v_gene: TRBV11-2; CDR3aa: CASSLDRETQYF; CDR3nt: TGTGCCAGCAGCCTAGACAGAGAGACCCAGTACTTC
d_gene: NA; abundance: many; len: 16; j_gene: TRBJ2-3; v_gene: TRBV7-9; CDR3aa: CASSFTDYKPTDTQYF; CDR3nt: TGTGCCAGCAGCTTCACTGACTACAAGCCCACAGATACGCAGTATTTT
d_gene: NA; abundance: many; len: 16; j_gene: TRBJ2-3; v_gene: TRBV6-5; CDR3aa: CASSTLMMGLGHTQYF; CDR3nt: TGTGCCAGCAGTACCCTCATGATGGGGCTCGGGCATACGCAGTATTTT
d_gene: NA; abundance: many; len: 14; j_gene: TRBJ2-3; v_gene: TRBV5-1; CDR3aa: CASSGGALGDTQYF; CDR3nt: TGCGCCAGCAGCGGCGGGGCGCTGGGTGATACGCAGTATTTT
d_gene: TRBD2; abundance: many; len: 15; j_gene: TRBJ2-3; v_gene: TRBV29-1; CDR3aa: CSVGRGESSTDTQYF; CDR3nt: TGCAGCGTTGGTCGGGGGGAATCCTCCACAGATACGCAGTATTTT
d_gene: NA; abundance: many; len: 12; j_gene: TRBJ1-2; v_gene: TRBV29-1; CDR3aa: CSVGDSNYGYTF; CDR3nt: TGCAGCGTCGGAGACTCTAACTATGGCTACACCTTC
d_gene: TRBD1; abundance: NA; len: 14; j_gene: TRBJ1-1; v_gene: TRBV5-1; CDR3aa: CASSLDGQGIAAFF; CDR3nt: TGCGCCAGCAGCTTGGATGGACAGGGGATCGCAGCTTTCTTT
d_gene: NA; abundance: many; len: 11; j_gene: TRBJ1-2; v_gene: TRBV29-1; CDR3aa: CSVSRENGYTF; CDR3nt: TGCAGCGTGAGCAGGGAGAATGGCTACACCTTC
d_gene: TRBD1; abundance: NA; len: 15; j_gene: TRBJ2-7; v_gene: TRBV6-1; CDR3aa: CASTTRTGGDYEQYF; CDR3nt: TGTGCCAGCACCACCCGGACAGGGGGCGATTATGAGCAGTACTTC
d_gene: NA; abundance: few; len: 15; j_gene: TRBJ2-5; v_gene: TRBV7-2; CDR3aa: CASSLHQGPEETQYF; CDR3nt: TGTGCCAGCAGCCTACATCAGGGGCCGGAAGAGACCCAGTACTTC
d_gene: TRBD2; abundance: NA; len: 19; j_gene: TRBJ2-1; v_gene: TRBV4-1; CDR3aa: CASSQDVSGTSSPYNEQFF; CDR3nt: TGCGCCAGCAGCCAAGACGTTAGCGGGACTTCATCCCCCTACAATGAGCAGTTCTTC
d_gene: NA; abundance: many; len: 14; j_gene: TRBJ2-4; v_gene: TRBV15; CDR3aa: CATSRVGPGNIQYF; CDR3nt: TGTGCCACCAGCAGAGTTGGTCCGGGAAACATTCAGTACTTC
d_gene: NA; abundance: many; len: 11; j_gene: TRBJ1-4; v_gene: TRBV12-3/TRBV12-4; CDR3aa: CASSLGEKLFF; CDR3nt: TGTGCCAGCAGTTTGGGTGAAAAACTGTTTTTT
d_gene: NA; abundance: NA; len: 14; j_gene: TRBJ1-5; v_gene: TRBV2; CDR3aa: CASRGTKGVQPQHF; CDR3nt: TGTGCCAGCAGGGGAACAAAGGGAGTTCAGCCCCAGCATTTT
d_gene: NA; abundance: many; len: 14; j_gene: TRBJ2-3; v_gene: TRBV6-6; CDR3aa: CASSYSGQPGAQYF; CDR3nt: TGTGCCAGCAGTTACTCTGGCCAGCCTGGGGCGCAGTATTTT
d_gene: NA; abundance: many; len: 15; j_gene: TRBJ2-7; v_gene: TRBV28; CDR3aa: CASSLRASVSYEQYF; CDR3nt: TGTGCCAGCAGTTTAAGGGCTAGCGTTTCCTACGAGCAGTACTTC
d_gene: TRBD2; abundance: many; len: 13; j_gene: TRBJ2-1; v_gene: TRBV6-1; CDR3aa: CASSATSGNEQFF; CDR3nt: TGTGCCAGCAGTGCGACTAGCGGGAATGAGCAGTTCTTC
d_gene: NA; abundance: many; len: 14; j_gene: TRBJ2-3; v_gene: TRBV9; CDR3aa: CASSVSGMEDTQYF; CDR3nt: TGTGCCAGCAGCGTATCGGGGATGGAAGATACGCAGTATTTT
d_gene: NA; abundance: many; len: 13; j_gene: TRBJ1-1; v_gene: TRBV9; CDR3aa: CASSPPRGTEAFF; CDR3nt: TGTGCCAGCAGCCCCCCCCGGGGCACTGAAGCTTTCTTT
d_gene: NA; abundance: NA; len: 12; j_gene: TRBJ1-2; v_gene: TRBV15; CDR3aa: CATSRGSGVKTF; CDR3nt: TGTGCCACCAGCAGGGGGTCAGGGGTGAAGACCTTC
d_gene: NA; abundance: few; len: 13; j_gene: TRBJ1-6; v_gene: TRBV25-1; CDR3aa: CASRTGYNSPLHF; CDR3nt: TGTGCCAGCCGGACCGGCTATAATTCACCCCTCCACTTT
d_gene: TRBD1; abundance: many; len: 15; j_gene: TRBJ2-3; v_gene: TRBV12-3/TRBV12-4; CDR3aa: CASSQDRVWADTQYF; CDR3nt: TGTGCCAGCAGTCAGGACAGGGTGTGGGCAGATACGCAGTATTTT
d_gene: NA; abundance: few; len: 16; j_gene: TRBJ1-5; v_gene: TRBV30; CDR3aa: CAWSHGGYSFYQPQHF; CDR3nt: TGTGCCTGGAGCCATGGGGGTTACAGCTTCTATCAGCCCCAGCATTTT
d_gene: TRBD2; abundance: many; len: 16; j_gene: TRBJ2-3; v_gene: TRBV13; CDR3aa: CASSFWGGRSTDTQYF; CDR3nt: TGTGCCAGCAGCTTCTGGGGCGGGAGAAGCACAGATACGCAGTATTTT
d_gene: TRBD2; abundance: few; len: 16; j_gene: TRBJ2-1; v_gene: TRBV7-8; CDR3aa: CASSPPQIAGGNEQFF; CDR3nt: TGTGCCAGCAGCCCACCCCAGATAGCGGGAGGAAATGAGCAGTTCTTC
d_gene: NA; abundance: NA; len: 12; j_gene: TRBJ2-7; v_gene: TRBV28; CDR3aa: CASSQGYYEQYF; CDR3nt: TGTGCCAGCAGTCAGGGGTACTACGAGCAGTACTTC
d_gene: NA; abundance: many; len: 14; j_gene: TRBJ2-1; v_gene: TRBV2; CDR3aa: CASRGWTEYNEQFF; CDR3nt: TGTGCCAGCAGAGGCTGGACTGAATACAATGAGCAGTTCTTC
d_gene: TRBD1; abundance: many; len: 12; j_gene: TRBJ2-1; v_gene: TRBV12-3/TRBV12-4; CDR3aa: CASVQGLNEQFF; CDR3nt: TGTGCCAGCGTACAGGGGTTGAATGAGCAGTTCTTC
d_gene: NA; abundance: few; len: 12; j_gene: TRBJ2-7; v_gene: TRBV6-6; CDR3aa: CASSYTIYEQYF; CDR3nt: TGTGCCAGCAGTTACACTATTTACGAGCAGTACTTC
d_gene: TRBD2; abundance: many; len: 19; j_gene: TRBJ2-1; v_gene: TRBV7-9; CDR3aa: CASSPLAGGPLSSYNEQFF; CDR3nt: TGTGCCAGCAGCCCGCTAGCGGGAGGGCCGTTGAGCTCCTACAATGAGCAGTTCTTC
d_gene: NA; abundance: many; len: 15; j_gene: TRBJ2-2; v_gene: TRBV28; CDR3aa: CASSPPTVSTGELFF; CDR3nt: TGTGCCAGCAGTCCTCCCACAGTGAGCACCGGGGAGCTGTTTTTT
d_gene: TRBD1; abundance: many; len: 15; j_gene: TRBJ1-2; v_gene: TRBV7-9; CDR3aa: CASSPGQGGYYGYTF; CDR3nt: TGTGCCAGCAGCCCAGGACAGGGAGGCTACTATGGCTACACCTTC
d_gene: NA; abundance: many; len: 14; j_gene: TRBJ2-1; v_gene: TRBV6-2/TRBV6-3; CDR3aa: CASNPGSSYNEQFF; CDR3nt: TGTGCCAGCAATCCCGGGAGCTCCTACAATGAGCAGTTCTTC
d_gene: NA; abundance: many; len: 11; j_gene: TRBJ2-3; v_gene: TRBV5-1; CDR3aa: CASSIDDTQYF; CDR3nt: TGCGCCAGCAGCATAGACGATACGCAGTATTTT
d_gene: NA; abundance: many; len: 16; j_gene: TRBJ2-1; v_gene: TRBV3-1; CDR3aa: CASSQEGLASYNEQFF; CDR3nt: TGTGCCAGCAGCCAAGAAGGACTGGCCTCCTACAATGAGCAGTTCTTC
d_gene: NA; abundance: many; len: 13; j_gene: TRBJ1-1; v_gene: TRBV6-5; CDR3aa: CASSSYWNTEAFF; CDR3nt: TGTGCCAGCAGCTCCTATTGGAACACTGAAGCTTTCTTT
d_gene: NA; abundance: many; len: 14; j_gene: TRBJ2-3; v_gene: TRBV3-1; CDR3aa: CASSQVNQGDTQYF; CDR3nt: TGTGCCAGCAGCCAAGTCAATCAGGGAGATACGCAGTATTTT
d_gene: NA; abundance: many; len: 14; j_gene: TRBJ1-6; v_gene: TRBV4-2; CDR3aa: CASSQEHNNSPLHF; CDR3nt: TGTGCCAGCAGCCAAGAACATAATAATTCACCCCTCCACTTT
d_gene: NA; abundance: many; len: 16; j_gene: TRBJ2-2; v_gene: TRBV3-1; CDR3aa: CASSQAAAEVTGELFF; CDR3nt: TGTGCCAGCAGCCAAGCGGCAGCAGAGGTCACCGGGGAGCTGTTTTTT
d_gene: TRBD1; abundance: NA; len: 14; j_gene: TRBJ2-5; v_gene: TRBV5-6; CDR3aa: CASSWGQVQETQYF; CDR3nt: TGTGCCAGCAGCTGGGGACAGGTCCAAGAGACCCAGTACTTC